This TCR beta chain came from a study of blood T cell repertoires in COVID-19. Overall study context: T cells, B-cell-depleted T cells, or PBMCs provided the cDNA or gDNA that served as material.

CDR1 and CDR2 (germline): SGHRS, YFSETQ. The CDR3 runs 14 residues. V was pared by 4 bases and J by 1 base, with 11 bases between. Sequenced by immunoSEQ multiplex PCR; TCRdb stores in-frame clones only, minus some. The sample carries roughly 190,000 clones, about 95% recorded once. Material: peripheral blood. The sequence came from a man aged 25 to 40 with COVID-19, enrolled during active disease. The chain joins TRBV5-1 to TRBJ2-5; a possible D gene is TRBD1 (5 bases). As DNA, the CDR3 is TGCGCCAGCAGCCCGACAGTGAGCCAAGAGACCCAGTACTTC. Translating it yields CASSPTVSQETQYF. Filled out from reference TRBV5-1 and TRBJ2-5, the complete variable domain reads KAGVTQTPRYLIKTRGQQVTLSCSPISGHRSVSWYQQTPGQGLQFLFEYFSETQRNKGNFPGRFSGRQFSNSRSEMNVSTLELGDSALYLCASSPTVSQETQYFGPGTRLLVL.